This TCR beta chain was captured by sequencing in a study of blood T cell repertoires in COVID-19. Across the whole study: Italy, Spain and the United States were the sources of the convalescent and acute COVID-19 samples. From T cells, B-cell-depleted T cells, or PBMCs came the material, which was cDNA or gDNA.

The CDR3 sequence is 14 residues long. V was clipped by 4 bases and J by 3 bases, with 11 bases between them. Germline assignment: CDR1 MRHNA and CDR2 SNTAGT. Participant ages covered about 18 to 95 years across about 22 US areas. Symptom resolution, clearance, or two negative PCRs marked donors in Cohort 3 as recovered. Profiled with immunoSEQ multiplex PCR; TCRdb holds only in-frame clones, not every one. This table has around 170,000 clones, 84% appearing once. This receptor was taken from a man aged 50-59 years who had recovered from COVID-19. Sequences were obtained from PBMCs or T cells enriched from blood (not recorded which). The rearrangement links TRBV6-4 to TRBJ2-3; D might be TRBD1 (6 bases). The CDR3 bases are TGTGCCAGCAGTGCGTACAGGGAAACAGATACGCAGTATTTT. Translated, it gives CASSAYRETDTQYF.